These 27 T cell receptor beta chains were sequenced from one sample in a study of blood T cell repertoires in COVID-19. TCRdb's copy holds only in-frame clones and misses some; the assay was immunoSEQ multiplex PCR. Of approximately 100,000 clones listed, roughly 85% were seen once; the top ten hold 3% to 3.5%. Sequencing input: peripheral blood. The origin of the receptors is a man in his fifties or sixties in a cohort sampled during active COVID-19.

The chain is built from TRBV4-2 and TRBJ1-1, with 8 bases identical to TRBD1. Germline V CDR1 and CDR2: LGHNA, YNFKEQ. This CDR3 comprises 15 residues. V shed 4 bases and J 0 bases; nucleotides not matched to a gene: 4. The CDR3 loop is CASSREQGVNTEAFF. The CDR3, as DNA: TGTGCCAGCAGCCGGGAACAGGGGGTGAACACTGAAGCTTTCTTT.

The chain joins TRBV23-1 to TRBJ2-5; the D gene is possibly TRBD2 (7 bases). TRBV23-1 is an ORF, with its function uncertain. V lost 8 bases and J 5 bases, leaving 24 bases between the germline ends. This CDR3 has 16 residues. The CDR3 region is CASPRIKGGAGETQYF. In DNA, the CDR3 is TGCGCCAGCCCTAGGATCAAGGGGGGGGCCGGGGAGACCCAGTACTTC.

This chain uses TRBV21-1 with TRBJ1-1; the D call of TRBD1 is as the table states it, not checked on the DNA. TRBV21-1 is a pseudogene. The CDR3 runs 15 residues. The CDR3 loop is CASSKDRGLGAEAFF. CDR3 DNA: TGTGCCAGCAGCAAGGACAGGGGTTTGGGTGCTGAAGCTTTCTTT.

This clone occurred a few times. The gene calls are TRBV1 and TRBJ2-1; TRBD2 was called by the table and not checked on the DNA. TRBV1 is recorded as a pseudogene. This CDR3 region has 12 residues. The CDR3 DNA is TGCACCAGCTTCTTTTTCTACAATGAGCAGTTCTTC. This encodes CTSFFFYNEQFF.

CDR3 DNA sequence: TGTGCCAGTAGTACGCCGGACAGGGTTGGAAACACCATATATTTT. It yields the protein CASSTPDRVGNTIYF. This chain joins TRBV19 and TRBJ1-3; 8 nucleotides match TRBD1. CDR1 is LNHDA and CDR2 is SQIVND in the germline V gene (reference sequence). CDR3 size: 15 residues. The trim removed 4 bases at V and 3 bases at J, leaving 5 bases unmatched.

This sequence joins TRBV19 and TRBJ2-4; TRBD2 agrees at 7 bases. This CDR3 is built from 13 residues. Germline V CDR1 and CDR2: LNHDA, SQIVND (reference sequence). V gave up 5 bases and J gave up 7 bases; unmatched junction bases: 5. The CDR3 region is CASSGLVQNIQYF. The CDR3 bases are TGTGCCAGTAGTGGACTAGTTCAGAACATTCAGTACTTC.

The rearrangement joins TRBV7-2 to TRBJ2-7; 10 bases align to TRBD2. In germline, CDR1 is SGHTA, CDR2 FQGNSA. This CDR3 is 13 amino acids long. The V gene end was trimmed by 8 bases and the J gene end by 2 bases; junction bases not matched to a gene: 3. CDR3 region: CASRSGGAYEQYF. The CDR3 bases are TGTGCCAGCCGCAGCGGGGGGGCCTACGAGCAGTACTTC.

The chain joins TRBV10-3 to TRBJ1-6; 9 nucleotides match TRBD1. This CDR3 has 14 amino acids. From germline, CDR1 is ENHRY and CDR2 SYGVKD. V was clipped by 6 bases and J by 6 bases; unmatched bases: 3. The CDR3 sequence is CAIRTGGGNSPLHF. The CDR3 region has the DNA TGTGCCATCAGGACAGGGGGGGGTAATTCACCCCTCCACTTT.

The CDR3 is CASSLGDYTDTQYF. The CDR3 nucleotides read TGCGCCAGCAGCTTGGGGGACTACACAGATACGCAGTATTTT. The genes are TRBV5-1 and TRBJ2-3, with 7 bases aligning to TRBD2. The CDR3 runs to 14 residues. V shed 0 bases, J shed 2 bases, and the junction held 0 bases outside the gene matches. CDR1 is SGHRS, CDR2 YFSETQ, per germline.

This clone was recorded many times. The chain joins TRBV7-9 to TRBJ1-6; the match to TRBD1 covers 7 bases. V was clipped by 1 base and J by 6 bases; unmatched bases: 3. The CDR3 has 15 residues. The V gene's germline CDR1 is SEHNR and CDR2 FQNEAQ (reference sequence). The CDR3 DNA reads as TGTGCCAGCAGCTTAGAGGGACAGCCTAATTCACCCCTCCACTTT. It encodes CASSLEGQPNSPLHF.

The chain couples TRBV2 to TRBJ2-5; 13 bases match TRBD2. Germline CDR1 reads SNHLY; CDR2 reads FYNNEI. The CDR3 has 16 residues. J gave up 0 bases and V 5 bases, and 3 bases lay outside the gene matches. The CDR3 DNA is TGTGCCAGCAGTCTTGGACTAGCGGGGGACCAAGAGACCCAGTACTTC. This encodes CASSLGLAGDQETQYF.

The chain has TRBV28 and TRBJ1-3; TRBD1 matches at 7 bases. Per germline, CDR1 MDHEN and CDR2 SYDVKM. The V segment lost 6 bases and the J segment 7 bases; nucleotides outside the gene matches: 15. The CDR3 contains 16 residues. The CDR3 loop reads CASRLRRQGVTNTIYF. CDR3 in DNA: TGTGCCAGCAGACTAAGGCGACAGGGAGTTACGAACACCATATATTTT.

The chain has TRBV14 and TRBJ1-6, with 10 bases that match TRBD1. The junction had 3 bases not matched to a gene; V was cut back by 4 bases and J by 9 bases. This CDR3 contains 14 residues. Germline values: CDR1 SGHDN, CDR2 FVKESK. The CDR3: CASSRDRGLSPLHF. DNA of the CDR3: TGTGCCAGCAGCCGGGACAGGGGTCTTTCACCCCTCCACTTT. Full variable domain (missing parts from reference TRBV14 and TRBJ1-6): EAGVTQFPSHSVIEKGQTVTLRCDPISGHDNLYWYRRVMGKEIKFLLHFVKESKQDESGMPNNRFLAERTGGTYSTLKVQPAELEDSGVYFCASSRDRGLSPLHFGNGTRLTVT.

The V and J genes are TRBV29-1 and TRBJ1-4; 7 bases are a match to TRBD1. The CDR3 extends over 13 amino acids. Germline V CDR1 and CDR2: SQVTM, ANQGSEA. V was clipped by 6 bases and J by 3 bases; unmatched bases: 4. CDR3 protein: CSVVTGSNEKLFF. In nucleotides, the CDR3 is TGCAGCGTCGTGACAGGGTCTAATGAAAAACTGTTTTTT.

This clone was counted between two and nine times. CDR3 residues: CASSGGTSGDQDTQYF. The CDR3 DNA reads as TGTGCCAGCAGTGGAGGGACTAGCGGGGATCAAGATACGCAGTATTTT. This chain connects TRBV25-1 to TRBJ2-3, with 13 bases that match TRBD2. Trimming at V came to 4 bases and at J to 5 bases, leaving 6 bases not matched to a gene. The CDR3 loop spans 16 amino acids. Germline V gene lookup returns CDR1 MGHDK and CDR2 SYGVNS.

A single count supports this clone. The chain employs TRBV25-1 and TRBJ1-1, with 8 bases aligning to TRBD1. This CDR3 contains 15 residues. The V and J ends lost 6 bases and 5 bases, in that order; junction bases with no gene match: 11. Germline CDR1 MGHDK, CDR2 SYGVNS. CDR3 protein: CASRRSRGLGTEAFF. The CDR3 coding sequence is TGTGCCAGCAGGCGATCCAGGGGGCTCGGGACTGAAGCTTTCTTT.

J is TRBJ2-1 and V is TRBV5-1; no definite D call. The V end lost 0 bases, the J end lost 9 bases, and 10 bases lay between the germline ends. The CDR3 spans 13 residues. The germline CDR1 and CDR2 sequences are SGHRS and YFSETQ. This CDR3 reads CASSLVLSGEQFF. The CDR3 DNA follows: TGCGCCAGCAGCTTGGTCCTCTCGGGTGAGCAGTTCTTC.

The genes are TRBV29-1 and TRBJ2-3; D is uncertain. The CDR3 extends over 10 amino acids. V gave up 6 bases and J gave up 1 base, with 2 bases separating them. Germline V CDR1 and CDR2: SQVTM, ANQGSEA. CDR3 in amino acids: CSVGTDTQYF. CDR3 in DNA: TGCAGCGTCGGCACAGATACGCAGTATTTT.

This clone came up once. The J gene is TRBJ2-3, the V gene TRBV10-3; 12 nucleotides line up with TRBD2. Per the germline V gene, CDR1 is ENHRY and CDR2 is SYGVKD. The CDR3 is 17 amino acids. Unmatched junction bases numbered 6, after V lost 3 bases and J lost 2 bases. CDR3 coding DNA: TGTGCCATCAGTGACCCCCTAGCGGGGGGGAACACAGATACGCAGTATTTT. Translation: CAISDPLAGGNTDTQYF.

The chain couples TRBV5-5 to TRBJ1-2; a weak D match, TRBD1 (5 bases). This CDR3 spans 16 amino acids. Trimming took off 2 bases at V and 7 bases at J, with 21 bases between the two ends. From germline, CDR1 is SGHKS and CDR2 YYEKEE (reference sequence). This chain's CDR3 is CASSFPQGGIRGGYTF. CDR3 coding DNA: TGTGCCAGCAGCTTTCCCCAGGGCGGGATAAGGGGTGGCTACACCTTC.

V usage is TRBV11-3 and J usage is TRBJ2-3, with TRBD2 as a possible D gene (6 bases). The CDR3 sequence is 13 residues long. CDR1 is SGHNT, CDR2 YENEEA, per germline. V lost 8 bases and J lost 2, with 11 bases in between. This CDR3 is CASAGLLTDTQYF. The CDR3 nucleotides read TGTGCCAGCGCGGGACTTCTCACAGATACGCAGTATTTT.

This chain joins TRBV21-1 and TRBJ2-7; TRBD2, the table's D call, lacks a check against the DNA. TRBV21-1 is shown as a pseudogene. CDR3 size: 14 residues. The CDR3 DNA reads TGTGCCAGCATTGTTATTCCGGGATACGTCGAGCAGTACGTC. The encoded protein is CASIVIPGYVEQYV.

This clone was seen only once. This chain uses TRBV28 with TRBJ1-2; no clear D gene. V gave up 2 bases and J gave up 4 bases, with 8 bases separating them. CDR1 is MDHEN, CDR2 SYDVKM, per germline. CDR3 length equals 13 residues. The CDR3 nucleotides read TGTGCCAGCAGTTTAGCTGGCTCCTATGGCTACACCTTC. Amino acids: CASSLAGSYGYTF.

This sequence joins TRBV18 and TRBJ2-3, with D possibly TRBD2 on 6 matching bases. With 6 bases removed from V and 2 bases from J, the gap between germline ends came to 12 bases. The CDR3 has 14 residues. Germline V gene sequence: CDR1 KGHSH, CDR2 LQKENI. The CDR3 is CASSPGTLTDTQYF. DNA of the CDR3: TGTGCCAGCTCGCCCGGGACTCTCACAGATACGCAGTATTTT.

The chain uses TRBV29-1 and TRBJ2-3, with TRBD2 matching over 8 bases. Germline V gives CDR1 SQVTM, CDR2 ANQGSEA. There are 13 residues in the CDR3. J was trimmed by 4 bases and V by 7 bases; bases with no gene match: 7. The DNA of the CDR3 is TGCAGCGCCTACGGGGGGGGGCCAGATACGCAGTATTTT. Translation: CSAYGGGPDTQYF.

This clone was found a few times. The CDR3 DNA follows: TGTGCCAGCAGCGCCGGGAACTCGGCTAATCAGCCCCAGCATTTT. Translating it yields CASSAGNSANQPQHF. J is TRBJ1-5 and V is TRBV5-8; D gene unclear. Trimming cost V 4 bases and J 4 bases, with 15 bases left between them. Looked up from germline, CDR1 is SGHTS and CDR2 is YDEGEE. This CDR3 spans 15 amino acids.

The chain joins TRBV19 to TRBJ1-5; a weak D match, TRBD1 (5 bases). This CDR3 region has 13 residues. V lost 10 bases, J lost 1 base, and 11 bases lay in between. Germline V gene lookup returns CDR1 LNHDA and CDR2 SQIVND (reference sequence). The CDR3 DNA is TGTGCCACTGGGGGGTTAAGCAATCAGCCCCAGCATTTT. The encoded protein is CATGGLSNQPQHF.